These T cell receptor beta chains were read from a single sample in a study of blood T cell repertoires in COVID-19. Data came from immunoSEQ multiplex PCR; TCRdb stores just in-frame clones and leaves some out. Among about 81,000 clones, around 80% were seen once, and the ten largest hold approximately 7%. The sequenced material came from peripheral blood. Receptor source: a human donor in a cohort sampled during active COVID-19. Each CDR3 is given with its conserved first and last residue. A D gene is named only where the DNA matches it firmly. Only part of the rows carry a size: once, few, many, or a class if the clone is expanded.

clone size: -; V gene: TRBV2; D gene: -; J gene: TRBJ2-5; CDR3 DNA: TGTGCCAGCAGTGGGGAGACAAAAGAGACCCAGTACTTC; CDR3 protein: CASSGETKETQYF
clone size: -; V gene: TRBV12-5; D gene: TRBD2; J gene: TRBJ2-3; CDR3 DNA: TGTGCTAGTGGCTCGGGACTAGCTTTCACAGATACGCAGTATTTT; CDR3 protein: CASGSGLAFTDTQYF
clone size: -; V gene: TRBV3-1/TRBV3-2; D gene: -; J gene: TRBJ2-5; CDR3 DNA: TGTGCCAGCAGCCAAGGTCAGGGGTCCGGGTACTTC; CDR3 protein: CASSQGQGSGYF
clone size: -; V gene: TRBV24-1; D gene: TRBD2; J gene: TRBJ2-5; CDR3 DNA: TGTGCCACCAGTGACCATAGCGGGGGGAAAGAGACCCAGTACTTC; CDR3 protein: CATSDHSGGKETQYF
clone size: -; V gene: TRBV5-8; D gene: -; J gene: TRBJ2-7; CDR3 DNA: TGTGCCAGCAGCGTACAGGCCCTAGTAGTAACCTACGAGCAGTACTTC; CDR3 protein: CASSVQALVVTYEQYF
clone size: -; V gene: TRBV18; D gene: -; J gene: TRBJ1-1; CDR3 DNA: TGTGCCAGCTCAAGTGCGGTCGGATGGACTGAAGCTTTCTTT; CDR3 protein: CASSSAVGWTEAFF
clone size: -; V gene: TRBV5-4; D gene: TRBD1; J gene: TRBJ2-7; CDR3 DNA: TGTGCCAGCAGCCCCCCATCCGGGACAGGGGGGAGGGAGCAGTACTTC; CDR3 protein: CASSPPSGTGGREQYF
clone size: -; V gene: TRBV4-2; D gene: -; J gene: TRBJ2-1; CDR3 DNA: TGTGCCAGCAGCCAAGCGCCGGGTACGCCCAATGAGCAGTTCTTC; CDR3 protein: CASSQAPGTPNEQFF
clone size: -; V gene: TRBV7-9; D gene: -; J gene: TRBJ1-1; CDR3 DNA: TGTGCCAGCCACGCGGGGATATCGGGCACTGAAGCTTTCTTT; CDR3 protein: CASHAGISGTEAFF
clone size: once; V gene: TRBV4-3; D gene: -; J gene: TRBJ2-7; CDR3 DNA: TGCGCCAGCAGCCAAGATCGGGGATACGAGCAGTACTTC; CDR3 protein: CASSQDRGYEQYF
clone size: few; V gene: TRBV7-9; D gene: -; J gene: TRBJ1-3; CDR3 DNA: TGTGCCAGCCAAAGAGACTCTGGAAACACCATATATTTT; CDR3 protein: CASQRDSGNTIYF
clone size: -; V gene: TRBV5-5; D gene: -; J gene: TRBJ2-7; CDR3 DNA: TGTGCCAGCAGCTTGCTAGATTTGACGGCTAGCTCCTACGAGCAGTACTTC; CDR3 protein: CASSLLDLTASSYEQYF
clone size: -; V gene: TRBV3-1/TRBV3-2; D gene: TRBD1; J gene: TRBJ1-1; CDR3 DNA: TGTGCCAGTACGACAGGGTTACCCGTTTCGAACACTGAAGCTTTCTTT; CDR3 protein: CASTTGLPVSNTEAFF
clone size: -; V gene: TRBV2; D gene: TRBD2; J gene: TRBJ2-7; CDR3 DNA: TGTGCCAGCAGCGCACTAGCGGGGGGGCCTGAAGAGCAGTACTTC; CDR3 protein: CASSALAGGPEEQYF
clone size: -; V gene: TRBV11-2; D gene: -; J gene: TRBJ1-3; CDR3 DNA: TGTGCCAGCAGCTTAAACGATTTTATCGGGGGCTCTGGAAACACCATATATTTT; CDR3 protein: CASSLNDFIGGSGNTIYF
clone size: -; V gene: TRBV7-9; D gene: -; J gene: TRBJ1-5; CDR3 DNA: TGTGCCAGCAGCCTCGGGTATCGGGATCAGCCCCAGCATTTT; CDR3 protein: CASSLGYRDQPQHF
clone size: -; V gene: TRBV7-9; D gene: TRBD2; J gene: TRBJ2-7; CDR3 DNA: TGTGCCAGCAGTCGGGCGGGGGGGGTCGAGCAGTACTTC; CDR3 protein: CASSRAGGVEQYF
clone size: -; V gene: TRBV12-3/TRBV12-4; D gene: TRBD1; J gene: TRBJ1-2; CDR3 DNA: TGTGCCAGCCAGCCTGGGACAGGGCGAGGCTACACCTTC; CDR3 protein: CASQPGTGRGYTF
clone size: few; V gene: TRBV18; D gene: -; J gene: TRBJ1-4; CDR3 DNA: TGTGCCAGCTCACCGAACAGGGAAAGTGAAAAACTGTTTTTT; CDR3 protein: CASSPNRESEKLFF
clone size: -; V gene: TRBV5-1; D gene: TRBD1; J gene: TRBJ2-1; CDR3 DNA: TGCGCCAGCAGCCCCTCCGGGACAGGTCAGCAGTTCTTC; CDR3 protein: CASSPSGTGQQFF
clone size: -; V gene: TRBV5-1; D gene: -; J gene: TRBJ2-7; CDR3 DNA: TGCGCCAGCAGCCGATCTCAGGCGGGTGACTCCTACGAGCAGTACTTC; CDR3 protein: CASSRSQAGDSYEQYF
clone size: -; V gene: TRBV18; D gene: -; J gene: TRBJ1-1; CDR3 DNA: TGTGCCAGCTCACCAAAAGCGGGAAACACTGAAGCTTTCTTT; CDR3 protein: CASSPKAGNTEAFF
clone size: few; V gene: TRBV5-6; D gene: -; J gene: TRBJ1-2; CDR3 DNA: TGTGCCAGCAGCTTCGGCGGTACGCCTGGCTACACCTTC; CDR3 protein: CASSFGGTPGYTF
clone size: -; V gene: TRBV5-1; D gene: -; J gene: TRBJ2-7; CDR3 DNA: TGCGCCAGCAGCTTGCTGCCACCGGTTGGCCAGGGCTACGAGCAGTACTTC; CDR3 protein: CASSLLPPVGQGYEQYF
clone size: -; V gene: TRBV4-1; D gene: TRBD1; J gene: TRBJ1-1; CDR3 DNA: TGCGCCAGCAGCCCCAGGACAGGGGCGGGTTACACTGAAGCTTTCTTT; CDR3 protein: CASSPRTGAGYTEAFF
clone size: -; V gene: TRBV5-1; D gene: TRBD2; J gene: TRBJ2-7; CDR3 DNA: TGCGCCAGCAGCTTCCTAGCGGGGTCCACCTACGAGCAGTACTTC; CDR3 protein: CASSFLAGSTYEQYF
clone size: few; V gene: TRBV7-9; D gene: -; J gene: TRBJ1-2; CDR3 DNA: TGTGCCAGCAGCACAGGGACGGTTAACTATGGCTACACCTTC; CDR3 protein: CASSTGTVNYGYTF
clone size: -; V gene: TRBV5-6; D gene: -; J gene: TRBJ1-2; CDR3 DNA: TGTGCCAGCAGCTTGCTCTCCACACCTAACTATGGCTACACCTTC; CDR3 protein: CASSLLSTPNYGYTF
clone size: few; V gene: TRBV19; D gene: TRBD1; J gene: TRBJ1-6; CDR3 DNA: TGTGCCAGTAGCCGTCCGGGACAGGGTGGTTCACCCCTCCACTTT; CDR3 protein: CASSRPGQGGSPLHF
clone size: -; V gene: TRBV15; D gene: -; J gene: TRBJ1-4; CDR3 DNA: TGTGCCACCAGCAGAGAGAGGACAGCTGGGGAAAAACTGTTTTTT; CDR3 protein: CATSRERTAGEKLFF
clone size: -; V gene: TRBV6-5; D gene: -; J gene: TRBJ1-2; CDR3 DNA: TGTGCCAGCAGCCCGAGCGGGGTCTATGGCTACACCTTC; CDR3 protein: CASSPSGVYGYTF
clone size: once; V gene: TRBV5-1; D gene: -; J gene: TRBJ1-1; CDR3 DNA: TGCGCCAGCAGCACACCCGCGGGGGTCACTGAAGCTTTCTTT; CDR3 protein: CASSTPAGVTEAFF
clone size: -; V gene: TRBV27; D gene: -; J gene: TRBJ2-7; CDR3 DNA: TGTGCCAGCAGTTTAGACTTAGGAGAGGTCTACGAGCAGTACTTC; CDR3 protein: CASSLDLGEVYEQYF
clone size: -; V gene: TRBV7-9; D gene: TRBD1; J gene: TRBJ2-1; CDR3 DNA: TGTGCCAGCAGCCTACCGGGACAGGGGCTCTACAATGAGCAGTTCTTC; CDR3 protein: CASSLPGQGLYNEQFF
clone size: many; V gene: TRBV7-9; D gene: TRBD1; J gene: TRBJ2-1; CDR3 DNA: TGTGCCAGCAGCCCACGGGACAGGGGGCAGCTTGAGCAGTTCTTC; CDR3 protein: CASSPRDRGQLEQFF
clone size: -; V gene: TRBV18; D gene: TRBD1; J gene: TRBJ1-2; CDR3 DNA: TGTGCCAGCTCACCTGTTGAGGGGGCGGATGGCTACACCTTC; CDR3 protein: CASSPVEGADGYTF